A selection of T cell receptor beta chains follows, all from one sample in a study of siplizumab effects on memory and regulatory T cells. Sequencing used immunoSEQ multiplex PCR; TCRdb keeps in-frame clones, though not all of them. The repertoire holds about 120,000 clones, with roughly 95% as singletons. Sequenced sample: non-Treg CD4+ T cells sorted from blood. These receptors all stem from a human donor in good health. CDR3s include the opening cysteine and the closing phenylalanine or tryptophan. The D gene is left open where the match is weak. A row's size may be missing; if present it is once, few, many or a size class.

clone_size: -
j_call: TRBJ1-1
d_call: -
v_call: TRBV14
cdr3_aa: CASSLQTNTEAFF
cdr3_nt: TGTGCCAGCAGCCTGCAAACGAACACTGAAGCTTTCTTT

clone_size: -
j_call: TRBJ2-5
d_call: TRBD1
v_call: TRBV7-2
cdr3_aa: CASSLVRTGGEEETQYF
cdr3_nt: TGTGCCAGCAGCTTAGTTCGGACAGGGGGTGAGGAGGAGACCCAGTACTTC

clone_size: -
j_call: TRBJ2-7
d_call: -
v_call: TRBV13
cdr3_aa: CASSSGLPTPYEQYF
cdr3_nt: TGTGCCAGCAGCTCCGGACTACCAACTCCATACGAGCAGTACTTC

clone_size: -
j_call: TRBJ2-3
d_call: -
v_call: TRBV6-4
cdr3_aa: CASRDWGTDTQYF
cdr3_nt: TGTGCCAGCAGGGATTGGGGGACAGATACGCAGTATTTT

clone_size: -
j_call: TRBJ2-3
d_call: -
v_call: TRBV6-6
cdr3_aa: CASSYSVPTIEDTQYF
cdr3_nt: TGTGCCAGCAGTTACTCGGTTCCCACCATAGAAGATACGCAGTATTTT

clone_size: -
j_call: TRBJ1-3
d_call: -
v_call: TRBV20-1
cdr3_aa: CSAPLGNTIYF
cdr3_nt: TGCAGTGCTCCGCTTGGAAACACCATATATTTT

clone_size: -
j_call: TRBJ1-6
d_call: -
v_call: TRBV2
cdr3_aa: CASSLTSGNSPLHF
cdr3_nt: TGTGCCAGCAGTTTAACATCTGGTAATTCACCCCTCCACTTT

clone_size: -
j_call: TRBJ2-5
d_call: -
v_call: TRBV2
cdr3_aa: CASSKDSQETQYF
cdr3_nt: TGTGCCAGCAGCAAGGACAGCCAAGAGACCCAGTACTTC

clone_size: -
j_call: TRBJ2-5
d_call: -
v_call: TRBV4-1
cdr3_aa: CASSHPGGWETQYF
cdr3_nt: TGCGCCAGCAGCCATCCCGGGGGATGGGAGACCCAGTACTTC

clone_size: -
j_call: TRBJ2-7
d_call: TRBD1
v_call: TRBV7-2
cdr3_aa: CASSSLLGGLEQYF
cdr3_nt: TGTGCCAGCAGCTCCCTGCTAGGGGGCCTCGAGCAGTACTTC

clone_size: -
j_call: TRBJ2-7
d_call: -
v_call: TRBV20-1
cdr3_aa: CSASWGYEQYF
cdr3_nt: TGCAGTGCTAGTTGGGGTTACGAGCAGTACTTC

clone_size: -
j_call: TRBJ2-1
d_call: -
v_call: TRBV19
cdr3_aa: CASSLRGEQFFGPGTRLGGEQFF
cdr3_nt: -

clone_size: -
j_call: TRBJ2-7
d_call: TRBD1
v_call: TRBV18
cdr3_aa: CASSSTGGAYEQYF
cdr3_nt: TGTGCCAGCTCAAGTACAGGGGGCGCCTACGAGCAGTACTTC

clone_size: -
j_call: TRBJ2-1
d_call: TRBD2
v_call: TRBV29-1
cdr3_aa: CSVGGGLAGAHSYNEQFF
cdr3_nt: TGCAGCGTGGGAGGAGGACTAGCGGGGGCCCATTCCTACAATGAGCAGTTCTTC

clone_size: -
j_call: TRBJ2-5
d_call: TRBD2
v_call: TRBV2
cdr3_aa: CASRLAEQETQYF
cdr3_nt: TGTGCCAGCAGACTAGCGGAGCAAGAGACCCAGTACTTC

clone_size: -
j_call: TRBJ1-1
d_call: TRBD1
v_call: TRBV9
cdr3_aa: CASSVWAGGTLEAFF
cdr3_nt: TGTGCCAGCAGCGTATGGGCAGGGGGCACCCTTGAAGCTTTCTTT

clone_size: -
j_call: TRBJ1-2
d_call: TRBD1
v_call: TRBV6-5
cdr3_aa: CASSYLDRNYGYTF
cdr3_nt: TGTGCCAGCAGTTATTTGGACAGGAACTATGGCTACACCTTC

clone_size: -
j_call: TRBJ2-1
d_call: -
v_call: TRBV5-1
cdr3_aa: CASSLTYGLETDYNEQFF
cdr3_nt: TGCGCCAGCAGCTTGACCTACGGCCTGGAGACAGACTACAATGAGCAGTTCTTC

clone_size: once
j_call: TRBJ1-1
d_call: TRBD1
v_call: TRBV10-3
cdr3_aa: CAISDSTGWGLNTEAFF
cdr3_nt: TGTGCCATCAGTGACTCGACAGGGTGGGGACTGAACACTGAAGCTTTCTTT

clone_size: -
j_call: TRBJ1-5
d_call: -
v_call: TRBV5-6
cdr3_aa: CASSLYGSASNQPQHF
cdr3_nt: TGTGCCAGCAGCCTCTATGGCTCTGCGAGCAATCAGCCCCAGCATTTT

clone_size: -
j_call: TRBJ2-4
d_call: TRBD1
v_call: TRBV7-9
cdr3_aa: CASSLGQGLAKNIQYF
cdr3_nt: TGTGCCAGCAGCTTGGGACAGGGGCTAGCCAAAAACATTCAGTACTTC

clone_size: -
j_call: TRBJ1-5
d_call: TRBD1
v_call: TRBV9
cdr3_aa: CASSVGQGIIGNQPQHF
cdr3_nt: TGTGCCAGCAGCGTCGGACAGGGGATAATCGGAAATCAGCCCCAGCATTTT

clone_size: -
j_call: TRBJ1-2
d_call: -
v_call: TRBV5-1
cdr3_aa: CASSLGGRRNYGYTF
cdr3_nt: TGCGCCAGCAGCTTGGGGGGGCGGAGGAACTATGGCTACACCTTC

clone_size: -
j_call: TRBJ2-3
d_call: -
v_call: TRBV14
cdr3_aa: CASSQDPGTTDTQYF
cdr3_nt: TGTGCCAGCAGCCAAGATCCGGGGACCACAGATACGCAGTATTTT

clone_size: -
j_call: TRBJ2-5
d_call: -
v_call: TRBV5-1
cdr3_aa: CATPQPGLQETQYF
cdr3_nt: TGCGCCACCCCCCAACCGGGACTCCAAGAGACCCAGTACTTC

clone_size: -
j_call: TRBJ1-1
d_call: -
v_call: TRBV7-8
cdr3_aa: CASSPRGNTEAFF
cdr3_nt: TGTGCCAGCAGCCCCAGGGGGAACACTGAAGCTTTCTTT

clone_size: -
j_call: TRBJ2-3
d_call: TRBD2
v_call: TRBV7-2
cdr3_aa: CASSPILAGGTDTQYF
cdr3_nt: TGTGCCAGCAGCCCAATCTTAGCGGGGGGGACAGATACGCAGTATTTT

clone_size: -
j_call: TRBJ1-1
d_call: TRBD1
v_call: TRBV15
cdr3_aa: CATSRADRGFTEAFF
cdr3_nt: TGTGCCACCAGCAGAGCGGACAGGGGTTTCACTGAAGCTTTCTTT

clone_size: -
j_call: TRBJ2-7
d_call: -
v_call: TRBV7-2
cdr3_aa: CASSFQTGLSYEQYF
cdr3_nt: TGTGCCAGCAGCTTCCAAACAGGGCTTTCCTACGAGCAGTACTTC

clone_size: -
j_call: TRBJ2-2
d_call: TRBD1
v_call: TRBV7-2
cdr3_aa: CASSVVAGTANTGELFF
cdr3_nt: TGTGCCAGCAGCGTAGTCGCCGGGACAGCGAACACCGGGGAGCTGTTTTTT

clone_size: once
j_call: TRBJ2-3
d_call: TRBD2
v_call: TRBV6-4
cdr3_aa: CASSDRGGGSTDTQYF
cdr3_nt: TGTGCCAGCAGTGACCGGGGCGGGGGGAGCACAGATACGCAGTATTTT

clone_size: -
j_call: TRBJ1-5
d_call: TRBD1
v_call: TRBV29-1
cdr3_aa: CSVASGGFQPQHF
cdr3_nt: TGCAGCGTTGCTTCAGGGGGTTTTCAGCCCCAGCATTTT

clone_size: -
j_call: TRBJ1-5
d_call: -
v_call: TRBV4-2
cdr3_aa: CASSQEGSQPQHF
cdr3_nt: TGTGCCAGCAGCCAAGAGGGGAGTCAGCCCCAGCATTTT

clone_size: -
j_call: TRBJ2-2
d_call: TRBD2
v_call: TRBV10-3
cdr3_aa: CAITGGRNTGELFF
cdr3_nt: TGTGCCATCACGGGGGGTCGGAACACCGGGGAGCTGTTTTTT

clone_size: -
j_call: TRBJ1-2
d_call: -
v_call: TRBV28
cdr3_aa: CASSLVGTSTYGYTF
cdr3_nt: TGTGCCAGCAGTTTAGTAGGGACATCAACCTATGGCTACACCTTC

clone_size: -
j_call: TRBJ2-1
d_call: -
v_call: TRBV14
cdr3_aa: CASSPGWGAPYNEQFF
cdr3_nt: TGTGCCAGCAGCCCGGGTTGGGGGGCCCCCTACAATGAGCAGTTCTTC

clone_size: few
j_call: TRBJ1-5
d_call: -
v_call: TRBV10-2
cdr3_aa: CASGYRDGPQHF
cdr3_nt: TGCGCCAGCGGATATCGGGACGGGCCCCAGCATTTT

clone_size: -
j_call: TRBJ1-1
d_call: -
v_call: TRBV29-1
cdr3_aa: CSVGGVGGTNTEAFF
cdr3_nt: TGCAGCGTTGGAGGGGTAGGTGGGACGAACACTGAAGCTTTCTTT

clone_size: -
j_call: TRBJ1-1
d_call: TRBD1
v_call: TRBV12-5
cdr3_aa: CASGSDFPGQGFEAFF
cdr3_nt: TGTGCTAGTGGTTCAGACTTCCCGGGACAGGGGTTTGAAGCTTTCTTT

clone_size: -
j_call: TRBJ1-6
d_call: -
v_call: TRBV19
cdr3_aa: CAPGFGWILSCDNSPLHF
cdr3_nt: TGTGCGCCGGGTTTCGGCTGGATCCTTTCATGCGATAATTCACCCCTCCACTTT

clone_size: -
j_call: TRBJ2-3
d_call: -
v_call: TRBV4-3
cdr3_aa: CASSQAGSTDTQYF
cdr3_nt: TGCGCCAGCAGCCAAGCAGGTAGCACAGATACGCAGTATTTT

clone_size: -
j_call: TRBJ1-5
d_call: TRBD1
v_call: TRBV12-5
cdr3_aa: CASGATGGNQPQHF
cdr3_nt: TGTGCTAGTGGAGCGACAGGGGGTAATCAGCCCCAGCATTTT

clone_size: -
j_call: TRBJ1-3
d_call: -
v_call: TRBV15
cdr3_aa: CATSSDLGTRSGNTIYF
cdr3_nt: TGTGCCACCAGCAGCGACCTCGGGACTCGCTCTGGAAACACCATATATTTT